A selection of T cell receptor beta chains follows, all from one sample in a study of blood T cell repertoires in COVID-19. Sequencing used immunoSEQ multiplex PCR; TCRdb keeps in-frame clones, though not all of them. This table has about 240,000 clones, roughly nine tenths appearing once. The sample taken for sequencing was peripheral blood. The receptors were sampled from a man aged 60-69 years with acute or convalescent COVID-19. Each CDR3 is given with its conserved first and last residue. A D gene is named only where the DNA matches it firmly. Some rows have no size entry. The others give once, few or many, or a class for an expanded clone.

TRBV15	TRBD1	NA	15	TRBJ1-1	CATSSGDRVNTEAFF	TGTGCCACCAGCAGCGGGGACAGGGTAAACACTGAAGCTTTCTTT
TRBV7-9	NA	NA	14	TRBJ1-1	CASSPTRGLGEAFF	TGTGCCAGCAGTCCCACACGGGGGTTGGGTGAAGCTTTCTTT
TRBV6-5	NA	few	14	TRBJ2-7	CASSYETGAYEQYF	TGTGCCAGCAGTTACGAAACGGGGGCCTACGAGCAGTACTTC
TRBV12-3/TRBV12-4	NA	NA	13	TRBJ2-1	CASSLIRANEQFF	TGTGCCAGCAGTTTGATCAGGGCCAATGAGCAGTTCTTC
TRBV27	TRBD1	NA	13	TRBJ1-4	CASSWDREEKLFF	TGTGCCAGTTCTTGGGACAGGGAAGAAAAACTGTTTTTT
TRBV5-8	TRBD1	few	15	TRBJ1-5	CASSPGQVMNQPQHF	TGTGCCAGCAGCCCGGGACAGGTAATGAATCAGCCCCAGCATTTT
TRBV24-1	TRBD2	NA	16	TRBJ2-1	CATSDLSLAVNNEQFF	TGTGCCACCAGTGATTTGAGTCTAGCGGTGAACAATGAGCAGTTCTTC
TRBV9	NA	NA	13	TRBJ2-3	CASSGTGTDTQYF	TGTGCCAGCAGCGGGACAGGCACAGATACGCAGTATTTT
TRBV5-1	NA	NA	13	TRBJ1-1	CASSFAVNTEAFF	TGCGCCAGCAGCTTTGCGGTAAACACTGAAGCTTTCTTT
TRBV28	TRBD2	NA	15	TRBJ2-1	CASNQRAGAYNEQFF	TGTGCCAGCAACCAACGAGCGGGAGCCTACAATGAGCAGTTCTTC
TRBV5-1	NA	NA	15	TRBJ2-2	CASASSGEYTGELFF	TGCGCCAGCGCGTCCTCTGGAGAGTACACCGGGGAGCTGTTTTTT
TRBV4-2	NA	NA	16	TRBJ2-7	CASSQEDGGQSYEQYF	TGTGCCAGCAGCCAAGAGGACGGCGGACAGTCCTACGAGCAGTACTTC
TRBV28	TRBD1	NA	16	TRBJ2-2	CASSLTGTGLPGELFF	TGTGCCAGCAGTCTCACCGGGACAGGGCTGCCCGGGGAGCTGTTTTTT
TRBV2	TRBD1	NA	13	TRBJ2-1	CASSRGPDNEQFF	TGTGCCAGCAGCAGGGGGCCAGACAATGAGCAGTTCTTC
TRBV7-9	NA	NA	16	TRBJ1-4	CASSRERAPFGEKLFF	TGTGCCAGCAGTAGAGAGAGGGCGCCCTTCGGAGAAAAACTGTTTTTT
TRBV28	NA	NA	14	TRBJ1-6	CASSSPPGGSPLHF	TGTGCCAGCAGTTCCCCTCCGGGTGGGTCACCCCTCCACTTT
TRBV7-3	NA	NA	14	TRBJ2-3	CASSPNRDQGTQYF	TGTGCCAGCAGCCCCAACCGAGACCAGGGCACGCAGTATTTT
TRBV19	NA	NA	14	TRBJ1-2	CASSIDGTRTGYTF	TGTGCCAGTAGTATAGATGGGACAAGGACGGGCTACACCTTC